The sequence of this T cell receptor beta chain was determined in a study of blood T cell repertoires in COVID-19. Study-wide context: Donors in the United States, Italy and Spain gave samples during acute or convalescent COVID-19.

Under the authors' procedure: Amplifying reference gene primers gave estimates of nucleated cell counts. The table came from immunoSEQ multiplex PCR; TCRdb's copy has only in-frame clones and leaves some out. V, J and clone size were drawn from that table, and D and trimming were deduced from the DNA. The table shows some 220,000 clones, with approximately 81% occurring only once. The CDR3 has 13 residues. Deletions cut 5 bases from V and 4 bases from J, with 10 bases between. The germline CDR1 and CDR2 sequences are KGHSH and LQKENI. The sequenced sample consisted of peripheral blood. The chain carries TRBV18 and TRBJ2-3; D is perhaps TRBD1 (6 bases). The sequence derives from a woman aged 80 or over with active or convalescent COVID-19. In DNA, the CDR3 is TGTGCCAGCTCAGGGGGCCTGTCAGATACGCAGTATTTT. Protein sequence: CASSGGLSDTQYF.